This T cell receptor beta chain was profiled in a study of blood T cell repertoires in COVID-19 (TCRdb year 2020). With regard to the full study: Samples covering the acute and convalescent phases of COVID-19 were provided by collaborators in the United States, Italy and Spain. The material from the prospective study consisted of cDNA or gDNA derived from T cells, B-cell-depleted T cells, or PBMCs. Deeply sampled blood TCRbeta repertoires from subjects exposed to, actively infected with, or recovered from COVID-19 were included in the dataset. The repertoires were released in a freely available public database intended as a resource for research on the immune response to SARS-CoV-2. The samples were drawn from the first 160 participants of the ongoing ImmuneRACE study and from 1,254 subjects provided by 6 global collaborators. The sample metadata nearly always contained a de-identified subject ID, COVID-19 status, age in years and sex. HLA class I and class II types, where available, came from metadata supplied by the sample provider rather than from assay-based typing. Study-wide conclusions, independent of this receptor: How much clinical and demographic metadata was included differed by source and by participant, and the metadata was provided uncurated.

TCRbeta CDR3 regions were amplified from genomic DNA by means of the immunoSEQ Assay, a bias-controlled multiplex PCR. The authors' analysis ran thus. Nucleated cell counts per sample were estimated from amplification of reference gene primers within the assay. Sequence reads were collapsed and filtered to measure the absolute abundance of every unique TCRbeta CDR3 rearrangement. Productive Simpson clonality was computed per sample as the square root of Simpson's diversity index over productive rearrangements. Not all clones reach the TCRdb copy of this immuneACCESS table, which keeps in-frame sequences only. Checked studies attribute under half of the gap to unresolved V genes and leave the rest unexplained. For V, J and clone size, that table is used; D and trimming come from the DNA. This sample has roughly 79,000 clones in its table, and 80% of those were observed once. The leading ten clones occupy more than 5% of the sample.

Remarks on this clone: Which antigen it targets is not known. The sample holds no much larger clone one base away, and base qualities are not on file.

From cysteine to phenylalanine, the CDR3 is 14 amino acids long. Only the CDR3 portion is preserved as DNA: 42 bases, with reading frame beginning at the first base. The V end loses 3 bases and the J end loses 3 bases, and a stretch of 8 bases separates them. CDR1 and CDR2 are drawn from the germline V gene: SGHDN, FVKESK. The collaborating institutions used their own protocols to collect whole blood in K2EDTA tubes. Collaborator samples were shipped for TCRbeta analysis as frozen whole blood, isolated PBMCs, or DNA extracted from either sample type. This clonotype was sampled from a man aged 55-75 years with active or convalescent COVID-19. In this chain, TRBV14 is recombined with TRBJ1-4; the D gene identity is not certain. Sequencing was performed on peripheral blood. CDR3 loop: CASSHLVANEKLFF. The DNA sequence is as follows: TGTGCCAGCAGCCATTTAGTTGCTAATGAAAAACTGTTTTTT.